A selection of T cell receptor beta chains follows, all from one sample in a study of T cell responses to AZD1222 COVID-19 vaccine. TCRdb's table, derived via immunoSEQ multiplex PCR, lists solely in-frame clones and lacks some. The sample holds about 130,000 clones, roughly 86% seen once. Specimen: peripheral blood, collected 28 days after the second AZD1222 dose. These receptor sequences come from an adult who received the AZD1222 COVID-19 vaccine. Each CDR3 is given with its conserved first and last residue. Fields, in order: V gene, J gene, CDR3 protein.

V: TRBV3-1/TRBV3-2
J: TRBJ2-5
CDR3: CASSQKWGSGNKETQYF

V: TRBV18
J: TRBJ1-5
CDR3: CASRGQINQPQHF

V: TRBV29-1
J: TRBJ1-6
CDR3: CSVEGTGDRSYNSPLHF

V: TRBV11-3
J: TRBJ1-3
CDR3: CASSPSRATSGNTIYF

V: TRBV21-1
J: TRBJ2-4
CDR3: CASSKPWFLSGNENIQYF

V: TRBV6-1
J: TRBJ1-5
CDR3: CASSGRGGVDSNQPQHF

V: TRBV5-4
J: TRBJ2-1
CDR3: CASSLEGGVSYNEQFF

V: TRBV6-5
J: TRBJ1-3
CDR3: CASRTGGENTIYF

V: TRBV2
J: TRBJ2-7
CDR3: CASMEGQSHEQYF

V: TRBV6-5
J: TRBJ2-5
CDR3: CASSRGEETQYF

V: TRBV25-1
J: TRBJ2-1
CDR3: CASSLTGDPRYNEQFF

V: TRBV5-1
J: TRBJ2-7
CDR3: CASSSPGSQSYEQYF

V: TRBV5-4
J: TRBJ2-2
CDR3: CASSSSHTGELFF

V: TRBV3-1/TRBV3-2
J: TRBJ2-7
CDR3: CASSQGEGFFSYEQYF

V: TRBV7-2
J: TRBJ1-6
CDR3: CASNLWTGPNSPLHF

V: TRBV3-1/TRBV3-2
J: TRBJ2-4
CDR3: CASSHPGLQNIQYF

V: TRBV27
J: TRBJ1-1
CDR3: CASSPRQNTEAFF

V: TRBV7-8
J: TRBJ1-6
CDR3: CASSRDRGLSPLHF

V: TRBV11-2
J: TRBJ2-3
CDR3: CASSLAGGRVTDTQYF

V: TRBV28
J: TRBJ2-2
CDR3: CASTPGGELFF

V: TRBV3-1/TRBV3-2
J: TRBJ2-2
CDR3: CASSPLEGSTGELFF

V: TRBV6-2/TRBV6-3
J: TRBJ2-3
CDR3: CASSYVRGLDTDTQYF

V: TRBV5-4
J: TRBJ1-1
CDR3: CASSPSQQGAFMNTEAFF

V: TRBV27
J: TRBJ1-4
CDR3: CASSPWTGRPFNNEKLFF

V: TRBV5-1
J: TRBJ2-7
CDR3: CASSPLAGGPGEQYF

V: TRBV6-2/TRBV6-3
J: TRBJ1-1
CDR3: CASSREQGNTEAFF

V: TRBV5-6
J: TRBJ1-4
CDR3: CASSSPGQGPANEKLFF

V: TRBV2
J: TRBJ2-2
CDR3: CASSAGTNTGELFF

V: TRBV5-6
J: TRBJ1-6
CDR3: CASSRNSPLHF

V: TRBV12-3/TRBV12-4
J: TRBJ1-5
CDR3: CASSFSSDQPQHF